Detailed here is one T cell receptor (beta chain). Antigen specificity is unknown. A read error is likely, as this CDR3 ends without the conserved phenylalanine or tryptophan. Because the CDR3's place on the DNA is in doubt, the DNA is left out and the CDR3 is given as listed by TCRdb. This entry comes from a study of Graves' ophthalmopathy and Graves' hyperthyroidism. General study results and limits: Blood also contained most of the expanded thyroid clonotypes above 0.001 frequency.

Amplification targeted the TCR beta CDR3 regions, with RNA transcripts as the source material. First-round RT-PCR with HTBI primers preceded a second-round multiplex PCR. MiXCR, applied by TCRdb to the multiplex PCR reads, yields one record per CDR3 protein. Of about 600,000 distinct CDR3 sequences detected, approximately 37% appear once; the ten largest clones hold about 4.6%. The germline V gene encodes CDR1 SGHTA and CDR2 FQGNSA. Inclusive of both ends, the CDR3 amounts to 8 amino acids. The material sequenced was peripheral blood or thyroid tissue (not recorded which). J is TRBJ2-2 and V is TRBV7-2; the DNA was not used to check the table's D call, TRBD2. The origin of this receptor is an adult man with Graves' hyperthyroidism. Here the CDR3 reads CASSLAGS.